Here is one T cell receptor (beta chain) with its context. The sample belongs to a study of CD8 T cells in Susac syndrome. About 0.5 to 1 ug RNA was reverse transcribed with random hexamers. One entry per CDR3 protein results from TCRdb running MiXCR on the immunoSEQ multiplex PCR reads. The table records approximately 190,000 distinct CDR3 sequences, roughly 94% of them present only once. Germline lookup yields CDR1 GTSNPN and CDR2 SVGIG (reference sequence). This CDR3 region has 15 residues. V shed 6 bases and J shed 1 base, with 18 bases lying between them. Sequenced material: CD8+ T cells from PBMCs. The chain has TRBV30 and TRBJ1-1; D unresolved. This receptor was identified in a human donor with Susac syndrome. The CDR3, as DNA: TGTGCCTGTATCTTTGGATGGGGATCGAACACTGAAGCTTTCTTT. It is translated as CACIFGWGSNTEAFF.